The 5 T cell receptor beta chains below come from one sample, sequenced in a study of shared clonotypes between healthy human individuals. The table came from immunoSEQ multiplex PCR; TCRdb's copy has only in-frame clones and leaves some out. This sample has around 2.1 million clones, with 90% to 96% found just once. The sequenced material came from naive CD4+ T cells sorted from blood. Subset reported: CD45RA+ positively selected. The receptors derive from a man aged 18 to 30 in good health.

The chain is built from TRBV11-2 and TRBJ2-7, with D perhaps assigned TRBD1 or TRBD2 (6 bases each). Deletions cut 1 base from V and 2 bases from J, with 12 bases between. The germline gives CDR1 SGHAT, CDR2 FQNNGV. The length of the CDR3 is 15 residues. The CDR3 protein is CASSLGVGGTYEQYF. DNA for the CDR3: TGTGCCAGCAGCTTAGGCGTAGGGGGGACCTACGAGCAGTACTTC.

The J gene is TRBJ2-7, the V gene TRBV25-1; the D is unclear. Germline loops: CDR1 MGHDK, CDR2 SYGVNS. Trimming took off 3 bases at V and 4 bases at J, with 13 bases between the two ends. The CDR3 has 14 amino acids. CDR3 in amino acids: CASSEGSRRYEQYF. CDR3 DNA sequence: TGTGCCAGCAGTGAGGGCTCTCGAAGGTACGAGCAGTACTTC.

The chain employs TRBV15 and TRBJ2-3; TRBD2 aligns across 8 bases. The CDR3 is 16 residues long. Germline CDR1 and CDR2: LNHNV and YYDKDF (reference sequence). With V trimmed by 1 base and J by 1 base, 4 bases remained unmatched. The CDR3 spells CATSRGREGGTDTQYF. The DNA for the CDR3 is TGTGCCACCAGCAGAGGCCGGGAGGGAGGCACAGATACGCAGTATTTT.

The V gene is TRBV19, the J gene TRBJ2-7; D is unresolved. Deletions cut 3 bases from V and 6 bases from J, with 12 bases between. The germline V gene encodes CDR1 LNHDA and CDR2 SQIVND (reference sequence). This CDR3 spans 13 amino acids. The CDR3: CASSMGYGFEQYF. The CDR3 bases are TGTGCCAGTAGTATGGGTTACGGGTTCGAGCAGTACTTC.

The chain couples TRBV6-5 to TRBJ2-7; 8 positions match TRBD2. CDR1 is MNHEY and CDR2 is SVGAGI in the germline V gene. The V and J ends lost 8 bases and 2 bases, in that order; junction bases with no gene match: 11. The CDR3 length is 15 residues. CDR3 DNA: TGTGCCAGCGGACTAAGCGGGAGAGCCCCCTACGAGCAGTACTTC. This gives the protein CASGLSGRAPYEQYF.